A single sample is the source of the 14 T cell receptor beta chains below, sequenced in a study of shared clonotypes between healthy human individuals. The data were produced by immunoSEQ multiplex PCR, yet TCRdb's version contains in-frame clones alone and is incomplete. Found here are millions of clones, around 90% of them singletons; the top ten hold more than 0.12%. Input material: naive CD4+ T cells sorted from blood. Described subset: CD45RA+ positively selected. These receptor sequences come from a man aged 18 to 29 in good health.

CDR3 nucleotides: TGTGCCAGCAGCTTATTTCGGGACAGGGACCCCTACGAGCAGTACTTC. It is translated as CASSLFRDRDPYEQYF. This sequence joins TRBV7-9 and TRBJ2-7, with 9 positions matching TRBD1. The germline V gene has CDR1 SEHNR and CDR2 FQNEAQ (reference sequence). Trimming removed 2 bases from V and 2 bases from J; junction bases left unmatched: 7. The CDR3 runs to 16 residues.

V usage is TRBV6-6 and J usage is TRBJ2-2; the D gene is possibly TRBD1 (6 bases). Between the trimmed V and J ends, which lost 2 bases and 2 bases, there was a span of 9 bases. Germline CDR1 and CDR2: MNHNY and SVGAGI (reference sequence). The length of the CDR3 is 15 residues. In DNA, the CDR3 is TGTGCCAGCAGTTACCCGACAGGAAACACCGGGGAGCTGTTTTTT. Protein product: CASSYPTGNTGELFF.

The chain is built from TRBV5-1 and TRBJ2-5; 12 bases fit TRBD2. The length of the CDR3 is 15 residues. Per germline, CDR1 SGHRS and CDR2 YFSETQ. The junction had 6 bases not matched to a gene; V was cut back by 4 bases and J by 5 bases. The CDR3 coding sequence is TGCGCCAGCAGCGCCCCTAGCGGGGGGGCGGAGACCCAGTACTTC. Translation gives CASSAPSGGAETQYF.

V gene TRBV7-2 combines with J gene TRBJ2-2; weak D call: TRBD1 (5 bases). The length of the CDR3 is 15 residues. V lost 0 bases to trimming and J lost 5 bases, with 10 bases between them. Per the germline V gene, CDR1 is SGHTA and CDR2 is FQGNSA. For the CDR3, the DNA is TGTGCCAGCAGCTTAGCGGTGAAGGGGACCGGGGAGCTGTTTTTT. Its protein product is CASSLAVKGTGELFF.

Turning to this clone: The sample contains more than one DNA sequence encoding this CDR3. V and J are TRBV13 and TRBJ1-1; D call uncertain. The CDR3 is 14 residues long. Germline V gene sequence: CDR1 PRHDT, CDR2 FYEKMQ (reference sequence). V shed 0 bases and J shed 0 bases, with 5 bases lying between them. The CDR3 protein is CASSLGAVNTEAFF. The CDR3, as DNA: TGTGCCAGCAGCTTAGGCGCGGTGAACACTGAAGCTTTCTTT. Combining the CDR3 with reference TRBV13 and TRBJ1-1 gives the whole variable domain AAGVIQSPRHLIKEKRETATLKCYPIPRHDTVYWYQQGPGQDPQFLISFYEKMQSDKGSIPDRFSAQQFSDYHSELNMSSLELGDSALYFCASSLGAVNTEAFFGQGTRLTVV.

The V and J genes are TRBV5-1 and TRBJ2-3; no clear D. The CDR3 is 14 amino acids. V dropped 4 bases and J dropped 0 bases, with 9 bases sitting between them. Germline CDR1 is SGHRS and CDR2 is YFSETQ. CDR3 DNA sequence: TGCGCCAGCAGCCAGGAAACTAGCACAGATACGCAGTATTTT. Protein: CASSQETSTDTQYF.

This chain links TRBV18 with TRBJ2-7; D possibly corresponds to TRBD2 (6 bases). V lost 3 bases, J lost 2 bases, and 11 bases lay in between. Germline CDR1 is KGHSH and CDR2 is LQKENI. This CDR3 comprises 14 residues. The CDR3 DNA sequence: TGTGCCAGCTCACCCCAGGAGGGAACCTACGAGCAGTACTTC. Translation gives CASSPQEGTYEQYF.

V is TRBV7-9 and J is TRBJ1-1; D possibly corresponds to TRBD1 (5 bases). This CDR3 comprises 10 residues. Trimming took off 5 bases at V and 8 bases at J, with 6 bases between the two ends. The germline V gene encodes CDR1 SEHNR and CDR2 FQNEAQ (reference sequence). The CDR3 spells CASSHREAFF. As DNA, the CDR3 is TGTGCCAGCAGCCACAGGGAAGCTTTCTTT. Variable domain in full (rest from reference TRBV7-9 and TRBJ1-1): DTGVSQNPRHKITKRGQNVTFRCDPISEHNRLYWYRQTLGQGPEFLTYFQNEAQLEKSRLLSDRFSAERPKGSFSTLEIQRTEQGDSAMYLCASSHREAFFGQGTRLTVV.

V is TRBV5-4 and J is TRBJ1-5; no definite D call. The germline V gene has CDR1 SGHNT and CDR2 YYREEE (reference sequence). The CDR3 spans 12 residues. Trimming took off 4 bases at V and 7 bases at J, with 9 bases between the two ends. DNA of the CDR3: TGTGCCAGCAGCGCGTTGGGGCAGCCCCAGCATTTT. It encodes CASSALGQPQHF.

This clone was detected only once. This chain connects TRBV19 to TRBJ2-7; no clear D. Germline V gene data show CDR1 as LNHDA and CDR2 as SQIVND (reference sequence). Trimming cost V 1 base and J 2 bases, with 15 bases left between them. The CDR3 loop spans 16 amino acids. The CDR3 DNA reads as TGTGCCAGTAGTATAGGGGCACAACGCCCTGCCTACGAGCAGTACTTC. Translated: CASSIGAQRPAYEQYF.

CDR3 bases: TGTGCCAGCAGCGCTAGCGGTTACAATGAGCAGTTCTTC. It is translated as CASSASGYNEQFF. The rearrangement links TRBV6-1 to TRBJ2-1; TRBD2 matches at 7 bases. The germline V gene has CDR1 MNHNS and CDR2 SASEGT. The CDR3 extends over 13 amino acids. The V and J ends lost 6 bases and 4 bases, in that order; junction bases with no gene match: 3.

V is TRBV4-3 and J is TRBJ2-1; 8 bases line up with TRBD2. The CDR3 is 13 residues long. Germline V gene sequence: CDR1 LGHNA, CDR2 YSLEER. V shed 7 bases, J shed 5 bases, and the junction held 4 bases outside the gene matches. This CDR3 reads CASKIAGNNEQFF. For the CDR3, the DNA is TGCGCCAGCAAAATAGCGGGAAACAATGAGCAGTTCTTC.

This clone has only a few counts. The genes are TRBV6-1 and TRBJ1-5, with D perhaps TRBD1 (6 bases). V lost 4 bases, J lost 3 bases, and 13 bases lay in between. CDR1 is MNHNS, CDR2 SASEGT, per germline. The CDR3 has 15 amino acids. This CDR3 reads CASSVMRQDNQPQHF. In DNA, the CDR3 is TGTGCCAGCAGTGTCATGAGACAGGACAATCAGCCCCAGCATTTT.

The V call is TRBV5-4, the J call TRBJ1-2; D is possibly TRBD1 (5 bases). The CDR3 consists of 13 residues. V was cut by 0 bases and J by 8 bases, with 11 bases left in between. Germline V gene sequence: CDR1 SGHNT, CDR2 YYREEE (reference sequence). For the CDR3, the DNA is TGTGCCAGCAGCTTGGGCGGCAGGGAAGGCTACACCTTC. As protein: CASSLGGREGYTF.